This T cell receptor beta chain was observed in a study of CD8+CD57+ T cells in acquired aplastic anemia. Study findings and constraints: No significant patient-versus-control difference appeared in CD8+ Simpson's diversity. Fewer than 30 shared CD8+ CDR3s appeared highly expressed within patients' immunodominant clones.

All sequencing subjects had displayed CD8+CD57+ cell expansion on flow cytometry. Acquired aplastic anemia of severe grade affected all patients. Patients had not yet gotten any therapy when their blood was taken for sampling. TCR beta VDJ and CDR3 profiles were obtained from a genomic DNA template. TCRdb re-called the reads with MiXCR, one entry per CDR3 protein. The sample includes around 200,000 distinct CDR3 sequences, 45% to 60% of them seen just once. Comment on this clonotype: The antigen is not known.

The CDR3 is 17 amino acids. The ends were cut back, 4 bases at V and 7 bases at J, with 23 bases in the middle. Per germline, CDR1 SGHTA and CDR2 FQGNSA. This TCR derives from a human donor with aplastic anemia. The genes are TRBV7-2 and TRBJ1-5; the D gene is possibly TRBD1 (5 bases). Sequencing was carried out using sorted CD4+, CD8+, or CD8+CD57+ T cells (not recorded which) from PBMCs. CDR3 bases: TGTGCCAGCAGCTACAGACTAGCGGGGCCTTACGAGCAGCCCCAGCATTTT. This translates into CASSYRLAGPYEQPQHF.